Each of the 21 T cell receptor beta chains below was sequenced from the same sample in a study of control samples from healthy donors and cancer patients. Some clones are missing from TCRdb's copy, which holds only in-frame ones; the method was immunoSEQ multiplex PCR. The sample lists 150,000 or so clones; approximately 94% were seen once. Input material: blood. The receptor set was obtained from a man aged 40-49 years in good health.

The chain carries TRBV11-3 and TRBJ2-3; 10 bases fit TRBD1. The CDR3 extends over 15 amino acids. With V trimmed by 0 bases and J by 4 bases, 1 base remained unmatched. CDR1 and CDR2 (germline): SGHNT, YENEEA. The CDR3 reads CASSLEGQGPDTQYF. CDR3 sequence (DNA): TGTGCCAGCAGCTTAGAGGGACAGGGGCCAGATACGCAGTATTTT.

V is TRBV7-9 and J is TRBJ2-2; D may be TRBD1 (7 bases). The CDR3 covers 15 residues. V lost 5 bases to trimming and J lost 2 bases, with 12 bases between them. The V gene's germline CDR1 is SEHNR and CDR2 FQNEAQ (reference sequence). The CDR3 sequence is CASSRGTENTGELFF. The CDR3 bases are TGTGCCAGCAGCCGCGGGACAGAAAACACCGGGGAGCTGTTTTTT.

The chain links TRBV7-8 to TRBJ2-5, with D possibly being TRBD2 (6 bases). The CDR3 is 16 residues long. Trimming stripped 1 base from V and 1 base from J, with 13 bases between. CDR1 and CDR2 from the germline V gene are SGHVS and FQNEAQ. In DNA form, the CDR3 reads TGTGCCAGCAGCTTAGAGTGGTCTAGCGCCCAAGAGACCCAGTACTTC. This gives the protein CASSLEWSSAQETQYF.

The DNA of the CDR3 is TGTGCCAGCAGCCAAGATATTGGGGCAAACTATGGCTACACCTTC. Translating gives CASSQDIGANYGYTF. The chain has TRBV3-1 (or the pseudogene TRBV3-2) and TRBJ1-2; possible D gene TRBD1, 5 bases. The CDR3 extends over 15 amino acids. The V and J ends lost 0 bases and 2 bases respectively, with 10 bases between them. Germline values: CDR1 LGHDT, CDR2 YNNKEL (reference sequence).

This clone appeared a few times. This chain connects TRBV6-5 to TRBJ1-1, with D possibly TRBD1 on 5 matching bases. Germline CDR1 is MNHEY and CDR2 is SVGAGI. CDR3 length: 15 amino acids. V was clipped by 0 bases and J by 2 bases, with 10 bases between them. The CDR3 nucleotides are TGTGCCAGCAGTTACTCGGGGACGAGTAACACTGAAGCTTTCTTT. This gives the protein CASSYSGTSNTEAFF.

The chain has TRBV12-3 or TRBV12-4 and TRBJ1-4, with D unresolved. This CDR3 spans 11 amino acids. V was shortened by 6 bases and J by 7 bases, with 6 bases between the two germline ends. The CDR3 here is CASRNSEKLFF. The CDR3 bases are TGTGCCAGCAGGAACAGTGAAAAACTGTTTTTT.

The rearrangement links TRBV6-2 or TRBV6-3 to TRBJ1-2; D is perhaps TRBD1 (6 bases). The CDR3 sequence is 16 residues long. Trimming pared 3 bases from V and 4 bases from J, leaving 18 bases between. Germline loops: CDR1 MNHEY, CDR2 SVGEGT. The DNA of the CDR3 is TGTGCCAGCAGTTATTACTCGGGACACGGGTCCTATGGCTACACCTTC. This sequence encodes CASSYYSGHGSYGYTF.

The rearrangement uses TRBV6-2 or TRBV6-3 and TRBJ1-6; 8 nucleotides agree with TRBD1. The V segment lost 6 bases and the J segment 8 bases; nucleotides outside the gene matches: 6. The CDR3 is made up of 14 amino acids. CDR1 is MNHEY and CDR2 is SVGEGT in the germline V gene. Here the CDR3 reads CASSPGQGHSPLHF. The CDR3 DNA is TGTGCCAGCAGCCCCGGACAGGGTCATTCACCCCTCCACTTT.

The J gene is TRBJ1-1, the V gene TRBV12-3 or TRBV12-4; D remains ambiguous. Trimming took 2 bases from V and 7 from J, leaving 11 bases between them. The CDR3 extends over 13 amino acids. This CDR3 is CASSLLSVGEAFF. In nucleotides, the CDR3 is TGTGCCAGCAGTTTATTGTCAGTTGGTGAAGCTTTCTTT.

The rearrangement joins TRBV6-5 to TRBJ2-5; D is unclear. This CDR3 spans 15 amino acids. Germline V gives CDR1 MNHEY, CDR2 SVGAGI. Trimming removed 6 bases at V and 3 bases at J, with 17 bases between. The chain's CDR3 is CASSLTPTGKETQYF. CDR3 DNA: TGTGCCAGCAGCCTTACCCCGACTGGAAAAGAGACCCAGTACTTC.

The chain employs TRBV10-3 and TRBJ1-2, with TRBD1 as a possible D gene (6 bases). The CDR3 covers 13 residues. Trimming cost V 4 bases and J 4 bases, with 10 bases left between them. Germline CDR1 and CDR2: ENHRY and SYGVKD. The chain's CDR3 is CAISGGGGYGYTF. CDR3 coding DNA: TGTGCCATCAGTGGGGGGGGCGGCTATGGCTACACCTTC.

The chain employs TRBV6-5 and TRBJ1-1; a weak D match, TRBD1 (5 bases). V was shortened by 8 bases and J by 0 bases, with 10 bases between the two germline ends. The germline CDR1 and CDR2 sequences are MNHEY and SVGAGI. The CDR3 extends over 13 amino acids. The CDR3 sequence is CASGGQMNTEAFF. The CDR3 nucleotides are TGTGCCAGCGGAGGACAAATGAACACTGAAGCTTTCTTT.

The rearrangement links TRBV7-9 to TRBJ2-1; a possible D gene is TRBD2 (5 bases). Germline lookup yields CDR1 SEHNR and CDR2 FQNEAQ (reference sequence). V was cut by 1 base and J by 0 bases, with 10 bases left in between. The CDR3 contains 16 residues. CDR3 DNA sequence: TGTGCCAGCAGCTTAGGGTCCGGGGTCTCCTACAATGAGCAGTTCTTC. This encodes CASSLGSGVSYNEQFF.

The chain links TRBV28 to TRBJ2-7; D remains unclear. This CDR3 has 13 amino acids. Deletions cut 8 bases from V and 0 bases from J, with 11 bases between. The germline CDR1 and CDR2 sequences are MDHEN and SYDVKM. CDR3 sequence reads: CASLESNSYEQYF. The DNA for the CDR3 is TGTGCCAGCCTGGAAAGCAACTCCTACGAGCAGTACTTC.

V is TRBV6-6 and J is TRBJ1-4; D remains unclear. Per germline, CDR1 MNHNY and CDR2 SVGAGI (reference sequence). Trimming left V 6 bases short and J 1 base short, with 9 bases between. This CDR3 spans 14 amino acids. The CDR3 spells CASRMTGTNEKLFF. CDR3 sequence (DNA): TGTGCCAGCAGAATGACGGGAACTAATGAAAAACTGTTTTTT.

This chain links TRBV11-2 with TRBJ1-4; D gene ambiguous. The germline V and J ends were trimmed by 7 bases and 0 bases, with 18 bases remaining between them. Germline-derived CDR1 and CDR2 are SGHAT and FQNNGV. This CDR3 has 17 residues. In nucleotides, the CDR3 is TGTGCCAGCACCTTCACGTCGAAACAAGCAACTAATGAAAAACTGTTTTTT. It encodes CASTFTSKQATNEKLFF.

The chain combines TRBV5-1 with TRBJ1-6, with D perhaps TRBD1 (5 bases). There are 15 residues in the CDR3. The germline CDR1 and CDR2 sequences are SGHRS and YFSETQ. The germline V and J ends were trimmed by 3 bases and 5 bases, with 12 bases remaining between them. The CDR3 coding sequence is TGCGCCAGCAGCTGGGGGGACGGGAATAATTCACCCCTCCACTTT. Translating gives CASSWGDGNNSPLHF. The whole variable domain, remainder taken from reference TRBV5-1 and TRBJ1-6, is KAGVTQTPRYLIKTRGQQVTLSCSPISGHRSVSWYQQTPGQGLQFLFEYFSETQRNKGNFPGRFSGRQFSNSRSEMNVSTLELGDSALYLCASSWGDGNNSPLHFGNGTRLTVT.

The rearrangement uses TRBV6-5 and TRBJ1-2; D unresolved. CDR3 length: 13 residues. Germline values: CDR1 MNHEY, CDR2 SVGAGI. Between the trimmed V and J ends, which lost 6 bases and 4 bases, there was a span of 12 bases. The CDR3 sequence: CASRLQSTYGYTF. Written as DNA, the CDR3 is TGTGCCAGCAGATTACAGAGCACCTATGGCTACACCTTC.

This clone has a single count. The rearrangement uses TRBV6-5 and TRBJ2-1, with D maybe TRBD1 (5 bases). In germline, CDR1 is MNHEY, CDR2 SVGAGI. V was shortened by 6 bases and J by 0 bases, with 9 bases between the two germline ends. The CDR3 has 14 amino acids. The CDR3 sequence is CASRQDISYNEQFF. The CDR3 nucleotides read TGTGCCAGCAGACAGGACATCTCCTACAATGAGCAGTTCTTC.

The CDR3 reads CASSVDSNQPQHF. Here the CDR3 DNA reads TGCGCCAGCAGCGTCGACAGCAATCAGCCCCAGCATTTT. The gene calls are TRBV5-1 and TRBJ1-5; D gene ambiguous. The CDR3 is 13 amino acids. V was clipped by 4 bases and J by 1 base, with 6 bases between them. Germline V gene lookup returns CDR1 SGHRS and CDR2 YFSETQ.

The V gene is TRBV5-1, the J gene TRBJ1-4; 7 nucleotides line up with TRBD1. Germline trimming cut 2 bases from V and 8 bases from J; bases unmatched to any gene: 6. Germline V gene data show CDR1 as SGHRS and CDR2 as YFSETQ. There are 14 residues in the CDR3. In DNA, the CDR3 is TGCGCCAGCAGCTTAGACAGGGTGGGGGAAAAACTGTTTTTT. Protein sequence: CASSLDRVGEKLFF.